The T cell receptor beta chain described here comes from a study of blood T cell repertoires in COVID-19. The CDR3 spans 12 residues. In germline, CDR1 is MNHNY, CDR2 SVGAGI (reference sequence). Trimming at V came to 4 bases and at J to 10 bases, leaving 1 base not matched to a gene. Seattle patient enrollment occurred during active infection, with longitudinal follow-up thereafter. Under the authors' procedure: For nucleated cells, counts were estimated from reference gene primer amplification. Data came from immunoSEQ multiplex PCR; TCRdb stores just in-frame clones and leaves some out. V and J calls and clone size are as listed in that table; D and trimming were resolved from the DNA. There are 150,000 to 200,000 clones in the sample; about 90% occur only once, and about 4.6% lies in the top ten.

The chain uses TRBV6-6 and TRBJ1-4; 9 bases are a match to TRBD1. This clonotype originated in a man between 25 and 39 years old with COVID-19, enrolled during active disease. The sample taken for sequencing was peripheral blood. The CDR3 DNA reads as TGTGCCAGCAGTTCGACAGGGGGAAAACTGTTTTTT. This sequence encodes CASSSTGGKLFF.